Each of the 13 T cell receptor beta chains below was sequenced from the same sample in a study of blood T cell repertoires in COVID-19. The protocol was immunoSEQ multiplex PCR, while the TCRdb copy is restricted to in-frame clones and leaves out a portion. The sample shows 75,000 to 85,000 clones, 88% of them seen only once. The source material was peripheral blood. The origin of the receptors is a human donor in a cohort sampled during active COVID-19.

The chain employs TRBV7-2 and TRBJ2-7, with a weak D call TRBD1 (6 bases). The CDR3 covers 13 residues. V lost 2 bases and J lost 6, with 11 bases in between. CDR1 and CDR2 (germline): SGHTA, FQGNSA. As DNA, the CDR3 is TGTGCCAGCAGCTTAACGGACAGTGTCGAGCAGTACTTC. Translation gives CASSLTDSVEQYF.

The chain uses TRBV18 and TRBJ2-7, with D possibly being TRBD1 (6 bases). From germline, CDR1 is KGHSH and CDR2 LQKENI. The CDR3 length is 12 residues. V was trimmed by 5 bases and J by 6 bases, leaving 11 bases between them. This chain's CDR3 is CASSAGDTEQYF. The DNA of the CDR3 is TGTGCCAGCTCAGCTGGGGACACCGAGCAGTACTTC. The full variable domain, its missing parts supplied by reference TRBV18 and TRBJ2-7, is NAGVMQNPRHLVRRRGQEARLRCSPMKGHSHVYWYRQLPEEGLKFMVYLQKENIIDESGMPKERFSAEFPKEGPSILRIQQVVRGDSAAYFCASSAGDTEQYFGPGTRLTVT.

The genes are TRBV4-3 and TRBJ2-7, with a possible D match to TRBD1 (6 bases). The CDR3 covers 13 residues. Germline V gene data show CDR1 as LGHNA and CDR2 as YSLEER. Trimming removed 4 bases from V and 4 bases from J, with 11 bases in between. The CDR3 loop reads CASSRQQGYEQYF. The DNA of the CDR3 is TGCGCCAGCAGCCGACAACAGGGTTACGAGCAGTACTTC.

J is TRBJ1-1 and V is TRBV7-9; the D gene is possibly TRBD1 (5 bases). V was shortened by 5 bases and J by 2 bases, with 18 bases between the two germline ends. The CDR3 covers 16 residues. Germline CDR1 and CDR2: SEHNR and FQNEAQ (reference sequence). The CDR3 here is CASSPPTQGLNTEAFF. CDR3 sequence (DNA): TGTGCCAGCAGCCCACCTACCCAGGGACTCAACACTGAAGCTTTCTTT.

The chain links TRBV19 to TRBJ1-2, with 8 nucleotides matching TRBD1. This CDR3 is 14 amino acids long. Germline V gene sequence: CDR1 LNHDA, CDR2 SQIVND (reference sequence). V lost 3 bases, J lost 7 bases, and 7 bases stayed unmatched. CDR3 in DNA: TGTGCCAGTAGTATCCAGGGGGCGTATTCTGGCTACACCTTC. This codes for CASSIQGAYSGYTF.

This chain joins TRBV5-1 and TRBJ1-1, with D perhaps matching TRBD1 (6 bases). The length of the CDR3 is 15 residues. Germline values: CDR1 SGHRS, CDR2 YFSETQ. The V end lost 4 bases, the J end lost 0 bases, and 13 bases lay between the germline ends. This chain's CDR3 is CASSPGQTMNTEAFF. Written as DNA, the CDR3 is TGCGCCAGCAGCCCCGGACAGACCATGAACACTGAAGCTTTCTTT.

The rearrangement uses TRBV7-6 and TRBJ2-6; 7 nucleotides match TRBD2. Trimming took 1 base from V and 4 from J; bases not matched to a gene: 10. The CDR3 has 18 residues. Looked up from germline, CDR1 is SGHVS and CDR2 is FNYEAQ. CDR3 sequence reads: CASSLVAPRGVGANVLTF. CDR3 in DNA: TGTGCCAGCAGCTTAGTGGCCCCCCGGGGGGTCGGGGCCAACGTCCTGACTTTC.

The chain uses TRBV5-1 and TRBJ1-4; unclear D gene. The V end lost 1 base, the J end lost 4 bases, and 17 bases lay between the germline ends. CDR1 is SGHRS, CDR2 YFSETQ, per germline. This CDR3 contains 17 residues. The DNA of the CDR3 is TGCGCCAGCAGCTTGCGTGGGAGTCCCACCAATAATGAAAAACTGTTTTTT. Translating it yields CASSLRGSPTNNEKLFF.

J is TRBJ2-2 and V is TRBV12-5; the D gene is possibly TRBD2 (5 bases). The CDR3 is made up of 12 amino acids. V lost 6 bases and J 5 bases, leaving 7 bases between the germline ends. Looked up from germline, CDR1 is LGHNT and CDR2 is FRNRAP. In DNA, the CDR3 is TGTGCTAGTGGAACGGGAACCGGGGAGCTGTTTTTT. It specifies CASGTGTGELFF. Filled out from reference TRBV12-5 and TRBJ2-2, the complete variable domain reads DARVTQTPRHKVTEMGQEVTMRCQPILGHNTVFWYRQTMMQGLELLAYFRNRAPLDDSGMPKDRFSAEMPDATLATLKIQPSEPRDSAVYFCASGTGTGELFFGEGSRLTVL.

This clone showed up just once. The J gene is TRBJ2-5, the V gene TRBV24-1; TRBD2 matches 8 bases. The germline gives CDR1 KGHDR, CDR2 SFDVKD. J lost 3 bases, V lost 6 bases, and 11 bases had no gene match. This CDR3 has 16 residues. Written as DNA, the CDR3 is TGTGCCACCAGTCCCCGGGTTAGCGGGAACAAAGAGACCCAGTACTTC. Translating it yields CATSPRVSGNKETQYF.

The rearrangement joins TRBV6-5 to TRBJ2-3; 8 bases fit TRBD1. Germline CDR1 is MNHEY and CDR2 is SVGAGI. The CDR3 has 13 residues. J gave up 3 bases and V 6 bases, and 2 bases lay outside the gene matches. In nucleotides, the CDR3 is TGTGCCAGCAGGGGACAGGTTACAGATACGCAGTATTTT. Protein: CASRGQVTDTQYF.

The CDR3 coding sequence is TGTGCCAGCAGCTTGACAGGGGGCTCGACTAACTATGGCTACACCTTC. Amino acid sequence: CASSLTGGSTNYGYTF. This chain uses TRBV11-1 with TRBJ1-2; 10 nucleotides line up with TRBD1. Germline trimming cut 3 bases from V and 0 bases from J; bases unmatched to any gene: 4. CDR3 size: 16 residues. The germline CDR1 and CDR2 sequences are SGHAT and FQDESV (reference sequence).

This chain joins TRBV19 and TRBJ2-4, with D possibly matching TRBD2 (5 bases). Trimming took off 2 bases at V and 0 bases at J, with 11 bases between the two ends. CDR3 size: 16 residues. Germline CDR1 LNHDA, CDR2 SQIVND (reference sequence). CDR3 region: CASSIQPGLAKNIQYF. The CDR3 DNA reads as TGTGCCAGTAGTATACAGCCTGGACTAGCCAAAAACATTCAGTACTTC.